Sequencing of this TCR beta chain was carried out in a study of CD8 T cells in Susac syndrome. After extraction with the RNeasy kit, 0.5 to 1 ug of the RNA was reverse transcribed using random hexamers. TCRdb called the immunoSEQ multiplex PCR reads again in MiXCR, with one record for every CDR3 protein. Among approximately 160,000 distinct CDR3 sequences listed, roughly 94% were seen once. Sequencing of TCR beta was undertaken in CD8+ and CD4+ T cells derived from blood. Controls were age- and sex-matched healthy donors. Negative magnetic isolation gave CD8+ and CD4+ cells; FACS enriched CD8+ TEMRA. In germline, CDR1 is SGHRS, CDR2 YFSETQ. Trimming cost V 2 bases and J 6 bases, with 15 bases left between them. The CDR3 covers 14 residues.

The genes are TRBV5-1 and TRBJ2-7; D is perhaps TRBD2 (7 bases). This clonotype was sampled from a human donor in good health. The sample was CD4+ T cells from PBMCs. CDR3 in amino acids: CASSFSRGAVEQYF. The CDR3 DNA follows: TGCGCCAGCAGCTTTTCCCGGGGGGCGGTCGAGCAGTACTTC.